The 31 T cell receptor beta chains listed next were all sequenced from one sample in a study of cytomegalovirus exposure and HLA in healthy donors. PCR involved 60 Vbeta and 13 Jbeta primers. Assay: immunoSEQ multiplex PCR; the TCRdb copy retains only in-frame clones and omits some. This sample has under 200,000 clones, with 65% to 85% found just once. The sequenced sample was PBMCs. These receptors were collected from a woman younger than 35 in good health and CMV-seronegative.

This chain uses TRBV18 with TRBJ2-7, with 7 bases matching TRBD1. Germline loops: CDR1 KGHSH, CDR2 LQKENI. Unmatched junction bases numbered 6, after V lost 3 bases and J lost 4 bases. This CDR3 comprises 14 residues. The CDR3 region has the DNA TGTGCCAGCTCACCTTGGCAGGGGGTTTACGAGCAGTACTTC. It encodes CASSPWQGVYEQYF.

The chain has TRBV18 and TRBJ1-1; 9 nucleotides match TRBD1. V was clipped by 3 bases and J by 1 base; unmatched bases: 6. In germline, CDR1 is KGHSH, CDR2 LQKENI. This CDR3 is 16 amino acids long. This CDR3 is CASSPVRGQGNTEAFF. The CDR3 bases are TGTGCCAGCTCACCCGTGAGGGGACAGGGGAACACTGAAGCTTTCTTT.

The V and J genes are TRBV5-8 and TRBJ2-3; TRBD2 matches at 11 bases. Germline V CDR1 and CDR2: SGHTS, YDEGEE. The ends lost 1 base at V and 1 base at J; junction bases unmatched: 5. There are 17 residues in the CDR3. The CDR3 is CASSLRLAGGGTDTQYF. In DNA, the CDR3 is TGTGCCAGCAGCTTGCGTCTAGCGGGAGGAGGCACAGATACGCAGTATTTT.

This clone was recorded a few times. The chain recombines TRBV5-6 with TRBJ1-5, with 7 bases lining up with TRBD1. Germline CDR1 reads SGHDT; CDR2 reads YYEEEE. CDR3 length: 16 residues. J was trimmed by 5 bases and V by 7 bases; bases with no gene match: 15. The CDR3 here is CASSYLYRGEDQPQHF. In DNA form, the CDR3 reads TGTGCCAGCTCTTACCTATACAGGGGCGAGGATCAGCCCCAGCATTTT.

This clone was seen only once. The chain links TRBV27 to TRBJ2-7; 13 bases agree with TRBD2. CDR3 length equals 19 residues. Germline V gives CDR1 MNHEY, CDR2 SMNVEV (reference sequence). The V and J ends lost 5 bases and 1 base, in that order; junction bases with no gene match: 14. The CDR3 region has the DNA TGTGCCAGCAGTCGCCATTGGACTAGCGGGAGTGCGGTGTCCTACGAGCAGTACTTC. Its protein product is CASSRHWTSGSAVSYEQYF.

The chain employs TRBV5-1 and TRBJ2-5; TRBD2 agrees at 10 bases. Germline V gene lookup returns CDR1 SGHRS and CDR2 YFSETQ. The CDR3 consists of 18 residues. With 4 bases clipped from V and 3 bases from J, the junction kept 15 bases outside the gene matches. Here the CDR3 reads CASSTIPSGSLEEETQYF. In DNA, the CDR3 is TGCGCCAGCAGCACAATTCCTAGCGGGAGTCTGGAGGAAGAGACCCAGTACTTC. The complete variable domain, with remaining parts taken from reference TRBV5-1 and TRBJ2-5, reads KAGVTQTPRYLIKTRGQQVTLSCSPISGHRSVSWYQQTPGQGLQFLFEYFSETQRNKGNFPGRFSGRQFSNSRSEMNVSTLELGDSALYLCASSTIPSGSLEEETQYFGPGTRLLVL.

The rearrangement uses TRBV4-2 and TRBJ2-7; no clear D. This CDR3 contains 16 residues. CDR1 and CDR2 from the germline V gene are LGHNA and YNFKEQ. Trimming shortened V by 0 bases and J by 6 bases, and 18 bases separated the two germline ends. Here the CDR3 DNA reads TGTGCCAGCAGCCAAGATGGATCACGGCAGGCGCCCGAGCAGTACTTC. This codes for CASSQDGSRQAPEQYF.

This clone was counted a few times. In DNA form, the CDR3 reads TGTGCCAGCAGTTTCCCCCTCCTCGGACACATCCAAGAGACCCAGTACTTC. Protein sequence: CASSFPLLGHIQETQYF. The chain uses TRBV28 and TRBJ2-5, with D maybe TRBD1 (5 bases). This CDR3 comprises 17 residues. V was pared by 3 bases and J by 1 base, with 18 bases between. From germline, CDR1 is MDHEN and CDR2 SYDVKM.

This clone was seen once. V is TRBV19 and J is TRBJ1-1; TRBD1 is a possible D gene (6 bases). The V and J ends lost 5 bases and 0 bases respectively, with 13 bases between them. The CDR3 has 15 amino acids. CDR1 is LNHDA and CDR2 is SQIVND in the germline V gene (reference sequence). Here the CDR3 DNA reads TGTGCCAGTAGTCCCGGACAGTTTATGAACACTGAAGCTTTCTTT. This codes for CASSPGQFMNTEAFF.

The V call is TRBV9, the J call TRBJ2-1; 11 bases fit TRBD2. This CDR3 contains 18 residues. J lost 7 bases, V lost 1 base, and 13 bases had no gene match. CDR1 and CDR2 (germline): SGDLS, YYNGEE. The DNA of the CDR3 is TGTGCCAGCAGCGTAAGCCCGTACTCTAGCGGGAGGCGGAATGAGCAGTTCTTC. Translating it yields CASSVSPYSSGRRNEQFF.

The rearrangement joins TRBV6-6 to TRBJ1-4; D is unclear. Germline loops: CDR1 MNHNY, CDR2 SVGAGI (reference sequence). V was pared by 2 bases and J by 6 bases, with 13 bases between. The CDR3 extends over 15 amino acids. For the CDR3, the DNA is TGTGCCAGCAGTTACACCGGCAGTAGCGATGAAAAACTGTTTTTT. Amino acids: CASSYTGSSDEKLFF.

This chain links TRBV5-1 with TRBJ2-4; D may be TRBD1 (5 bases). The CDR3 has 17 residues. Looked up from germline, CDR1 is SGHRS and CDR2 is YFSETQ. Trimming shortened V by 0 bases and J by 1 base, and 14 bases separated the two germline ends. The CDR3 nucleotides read TGCGCCAGCAGCTTGGGGGTAGGGGATCGGGCCAAAAACATTCAGTACTTC. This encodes CASSLGVGDRAKNIQYF.

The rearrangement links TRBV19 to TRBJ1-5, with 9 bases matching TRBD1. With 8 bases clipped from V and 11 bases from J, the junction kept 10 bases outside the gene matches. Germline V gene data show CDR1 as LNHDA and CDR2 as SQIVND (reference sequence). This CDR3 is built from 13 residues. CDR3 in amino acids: CASLQGAVGSQHF. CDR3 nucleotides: TGTGCCAGTTTACAGGGGGCTGTCGGATCCCAGCATTTT.

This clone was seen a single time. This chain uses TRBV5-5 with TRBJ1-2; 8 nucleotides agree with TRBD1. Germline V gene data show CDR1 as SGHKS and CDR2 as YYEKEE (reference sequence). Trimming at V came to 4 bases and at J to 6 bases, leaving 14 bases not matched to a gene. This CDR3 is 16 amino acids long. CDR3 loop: CASSATRTGYGNGYTF. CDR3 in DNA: TGTGCCAGCAGCGCGACGAGGACAGGGTACGGTAATGGCTACACCTTC.

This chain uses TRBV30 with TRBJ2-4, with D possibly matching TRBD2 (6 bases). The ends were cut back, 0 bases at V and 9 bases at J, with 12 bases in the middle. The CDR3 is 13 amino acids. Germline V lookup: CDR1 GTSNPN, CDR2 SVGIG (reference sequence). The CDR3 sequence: CAWSVREDGIQYF. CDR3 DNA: TGTGCCTGGAGTGTTAGGGAGGATGGCATTCAGTACTTC.

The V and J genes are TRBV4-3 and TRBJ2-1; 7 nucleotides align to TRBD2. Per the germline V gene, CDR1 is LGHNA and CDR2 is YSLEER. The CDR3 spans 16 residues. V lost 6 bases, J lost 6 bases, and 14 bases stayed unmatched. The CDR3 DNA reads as TGCGCCAGCAGGGTCTCGTACGGGGGGTTGAGCAATGAGCAGTTCTTC. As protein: CASRVSYGGLSNEQFF.

CDR3 loop: CASSYQGDAFF. The CDR3 region has the DNA TGTGCCAGCAGTTATCAGGGGGACGCTTTCTTT. This sequence joins TRBV6-6 and TRBJ1-1; 7 nucleotides align to TRBD1. Germline CDR1 reads MNHNY; CDR2 reads SVGAGI (reference sequence). With 3 bases clipped from V and 11 bases from J, the junction kept 3 bases outside the gene matches. This CDR3 is 11 amino acids long.

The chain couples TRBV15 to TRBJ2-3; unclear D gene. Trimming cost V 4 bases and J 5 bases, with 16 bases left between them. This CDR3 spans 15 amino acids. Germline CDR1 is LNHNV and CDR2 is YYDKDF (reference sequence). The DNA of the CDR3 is TGTGCCACCAGCACCCCGAGACCCGGAGTAGATACGCAGTATTTT. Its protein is CATSTPRPGVDTQYF.

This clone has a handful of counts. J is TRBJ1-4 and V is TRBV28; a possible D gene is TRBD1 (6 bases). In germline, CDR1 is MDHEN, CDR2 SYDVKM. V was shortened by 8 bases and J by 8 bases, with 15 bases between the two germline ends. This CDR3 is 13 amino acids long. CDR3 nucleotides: TGTGCCAGCCGTGGGGGGAGGGGGGAAAAACTGTTTTTT. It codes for CASRGGRGEKLFF.

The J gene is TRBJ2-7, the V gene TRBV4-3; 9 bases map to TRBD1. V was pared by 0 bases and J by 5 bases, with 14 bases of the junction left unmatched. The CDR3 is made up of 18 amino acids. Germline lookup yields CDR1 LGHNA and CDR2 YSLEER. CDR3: CASSQDRTGVWTWHEQYF. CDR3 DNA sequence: TGCGCCAGCAGCCAAGATCGGACAGGGGTATGGACTTGGCACGAGCAGTACTTC.

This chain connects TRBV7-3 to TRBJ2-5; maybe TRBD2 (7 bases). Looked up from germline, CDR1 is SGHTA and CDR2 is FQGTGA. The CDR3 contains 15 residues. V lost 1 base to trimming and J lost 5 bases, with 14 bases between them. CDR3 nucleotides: TGTGCCAGCAGCTTAAAGGGGGGGGCGGACGAGACCCAGTACTTC. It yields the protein CASSLKGGADETQYF.

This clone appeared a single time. CDR3 in DNA: TGTGCCAGCAGTTTCCGAGCGGGAGGAGTCTACAATGAGCAGTTCTTC. Its protein is CASSFRAGGVYNEQFF. The J gene is TRBJ2-1, the V gene TRBV7-2; TRBD2 matches at 9 bases. Losses at the gene ends were 6 bases for V and 3 bases for J; bases not matched to a gene: 9. This CDR3 is 16 amino acids long. Germline V gene sequence: CDR1 SGHTA, CDR2 FQGNSA.

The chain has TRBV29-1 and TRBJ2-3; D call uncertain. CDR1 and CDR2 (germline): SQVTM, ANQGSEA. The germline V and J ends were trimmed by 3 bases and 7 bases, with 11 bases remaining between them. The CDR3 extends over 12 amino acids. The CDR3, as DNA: TGCAGCGTTGATATGTTCCAGAATACGCAGTATTTT. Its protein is CSVDMFQNTQYF.

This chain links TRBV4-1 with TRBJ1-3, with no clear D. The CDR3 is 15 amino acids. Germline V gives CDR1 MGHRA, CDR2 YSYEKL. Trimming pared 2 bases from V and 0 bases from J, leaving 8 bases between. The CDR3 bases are TGCGCCAGCAGCCAATTAATCAGCTCTGGAAACACCATATATTTT. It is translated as CASSQLISSGNTIYF.

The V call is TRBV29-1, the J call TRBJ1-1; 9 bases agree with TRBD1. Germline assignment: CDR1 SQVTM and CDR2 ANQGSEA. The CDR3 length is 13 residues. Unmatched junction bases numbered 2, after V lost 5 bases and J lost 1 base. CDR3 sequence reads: CSVRTGANTEAFF. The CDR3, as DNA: TGCAGCGTTCGGACAGGGGCGAACACTGAAGCTTTCTTT.

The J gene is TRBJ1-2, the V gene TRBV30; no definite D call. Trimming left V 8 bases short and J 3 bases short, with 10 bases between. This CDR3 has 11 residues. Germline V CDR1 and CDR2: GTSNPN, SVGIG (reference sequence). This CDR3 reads CAGRDDYGYTF. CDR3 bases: TGTGCCGGCCGGGATGACTATGGCTACACCTTC.

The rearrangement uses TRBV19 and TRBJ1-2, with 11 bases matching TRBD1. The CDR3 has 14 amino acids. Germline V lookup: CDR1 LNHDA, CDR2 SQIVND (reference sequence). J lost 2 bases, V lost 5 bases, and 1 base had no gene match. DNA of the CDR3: TGTGCCAGTAGTCGGGACAGGGGGAACTATGGCTACACCTTC. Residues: CASSRDRGNYGYTF.

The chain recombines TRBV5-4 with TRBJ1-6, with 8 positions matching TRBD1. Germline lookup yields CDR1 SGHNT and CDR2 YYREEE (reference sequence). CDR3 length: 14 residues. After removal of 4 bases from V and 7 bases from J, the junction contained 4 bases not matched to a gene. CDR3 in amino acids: CASSEDRANSPLHF. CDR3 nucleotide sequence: TGTGCCAGCAGCGAGGACAGGGCCAATTCACCCCTCCACTTT.

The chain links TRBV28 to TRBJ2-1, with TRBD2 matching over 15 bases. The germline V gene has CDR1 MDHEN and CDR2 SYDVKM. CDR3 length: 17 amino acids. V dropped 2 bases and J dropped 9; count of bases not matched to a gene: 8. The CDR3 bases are TGTGCCAGCAGTTTAGAGCGGACTAGCGGGAGGGCCAGTGAGCAGTTCTTC. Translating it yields CASSLERTSGRASEQFF.

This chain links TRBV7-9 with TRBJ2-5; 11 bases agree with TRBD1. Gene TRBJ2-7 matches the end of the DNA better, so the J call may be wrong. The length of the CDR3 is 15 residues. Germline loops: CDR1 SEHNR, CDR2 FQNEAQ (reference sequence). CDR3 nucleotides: TGTGCCAGCAGCGTAATAGGGACAGGGGGGCACGAGCAGTACTTC. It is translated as CASSVIGTGGHEQYF.

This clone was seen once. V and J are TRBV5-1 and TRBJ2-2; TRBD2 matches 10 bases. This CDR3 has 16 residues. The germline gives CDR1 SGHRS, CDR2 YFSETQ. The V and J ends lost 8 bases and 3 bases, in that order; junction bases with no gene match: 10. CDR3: CASFPLAGADTGELFF. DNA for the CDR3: TGCGCCAGTTTTCCTCTAGCGGGAGCAGACACCGGGGAGCTGTTTTTT.